Listed here are 10 T cell receptor beta chains from one sample, sequenced in a study of siplizumab effects on memory and regulatory T cells. The table came from immunoSEQ multiplex PCR; TCRdb's copy has only in-frame clones and leaves some out. The profile shows some 100,000 clones, over 85% of them singletons. Sequenced material: non-Treg CD4+ T cells sorted from blood. These receptors were taken from a human donor in good health.

The rearrangement uses TRBV6-5 and TRBJ1-6; D gene uncertain. The CDR3 length is 12 residues. In germline, CDR1 is MNHEY, CDR2 SVGAGI. Trimming took 11 bases from V and 8 from J, leaving 13 bases between them. CDR3 amino acids: CACRGYDSPLHF. CDR3 sequence (DNA): TGTGCCTGCCGAGGTTACGATTCACCCCTCCACTTT.

The chain is built from TRBV7-2 and TRBJ2-7; D gene unclear. Germline CDR1 is SGHTA and CDR2 is FQGNSA. The CDR3 has 11 residues. V gave up 4 bases and J gave up 2 bases, with 3 bases separating them. The CDR3 is CASSSAYEQYF. In nucleotides, the CDR3 is TGTGCCAGCAGCTCGGCCTACGAGCAGTACTTC.

The chain recombines TRBV9 with TRBJ2-1, with D perhaps TRBD2 (5 bases). From germline, CDR1 is SGDLS and CDR2 YYNGEE. V was trimmed by 0 bases and J by 6 bases, leaving 22 bases between them. This CDR3 contains 18 residues. The CDR3 region has the DNA TGTGCCAGCAGCGTAGGGGGAGTGTGGGATGGCGTTTCCAATGAGCAGTTCTTC. Protein sequence: CASSVGGVWDGVSNEQFF.

V and J are TRBV18 and TRBJ2-5, with unresolved D. The CDR3 sequence is 13 residues long. V was shortened by 1 base and J by 5 bases, with 8 bases between the two germline ends. Germline V gives CDR1 KGHSH, CDR2 LQKENI. CDR3 protein: CASSPQGHETQYF. The CDR3 region has the DNA TGTGCCAGCTCACCACAGGGCCATGAGACCCAGTACTTC.

The V and J genes are TRBV5-4 and TRBJ1-2; maybe TRBD1 (5 bases). Trimming took 0 bases from V and 5 from J, leaving 8 bases between them. Germline loops: CDR1 SGHNT, CDR2 YYREEE (reference sequence). CDR3 length: 13 amino acids. CDR3 nucleotides: TGTGCCAGCAGCTTGGGACAGAAATATGGCTACACCTTC. Its protein product is CASSLGQKYGYTF.

This sequence joins TRBV6-1 and TRBJ2-5, with D perhaps matching TRBD1 or TRBD2 (5 bases each). The CDR3 has 15 residues. The V and J ends lost 0 bases and 7 bases respectively, with 15 bases between them. Germline V gene lookup returns CDR1 MNHNS and CDR2 SASEGT. In DNA form, the CDR3 reads TGTGCCAGCAGTGAAGCAAGAAGTGGGGGTCGGACCCAGTACTTC. Translation gives CASSEARSGGRTQYF.

For the CDR3, the DNA is TGTGCCAGCTCACTAGACAGGGGTGAGCAGTTCTTC. The encoded protein is CASSLDRGEQFF. The chain combines TRBV18 with TRBJ2-1; TRBD1 matches at 8 bases. J gave up 9 bases and V 4 bases, and 2 bases lay outside the gene matches. The CDR3 consists of 12 residues. The germline gives CDR1 KGHSH, CDR2 LQKENI.

The CDR3 sequence is CASRMTIGTAYEQYF. The CDR3 nucleotides are TGTGCCAGCAGGATGACTATAGGGACAGCCTACGAGCAGTACTTC. The rearrangement links TRBV6-5 to TRBJ2-7; 7 nucleotides match TRBD1. Germline-derived CDR1 and CDR2 are MNHEY and SVGAGI. V was clipped by 6 bases and J by 2 bases; unmatched bases: 10. The CDR3 covers 15 residues.

This clone has more than one count but fewer than ten. CDR3 sequence: CASSSEQGSYNSPLHF. The CDR3, as DNA: TGTGCCAGCAGCTCGGAACAGGGTTCCTATAATTCACCCCTCCACTTT. The chain employs TRBV5-5 and TRBJ1-6; maybe TRBD1 (6 bases). The germline V gene encodes CDR1 SGHKS and CDR2 YYEKEE (reference sequence). The CDR3 length is 16 residues. The V end was cut by 3 bases, the J end by 1 base, with 11 bases between.

This sequence joins TRBV28 and TRBJ1-3; D remains unclear. From germline, CDR1 is MDHEN and CDR2 SYDVKM. The CDR3 spans 15 residues. Trimming took off 4 bases at V and 4 bases at J, with 14 bases between the two ends. CDR3 amino acids: CASSSVGEVGNTIYF. The CDR3, as DNA: TGTGCCAGCAGTTCTGTCGGGGAAGTCGGAAACACCATATATTTT.